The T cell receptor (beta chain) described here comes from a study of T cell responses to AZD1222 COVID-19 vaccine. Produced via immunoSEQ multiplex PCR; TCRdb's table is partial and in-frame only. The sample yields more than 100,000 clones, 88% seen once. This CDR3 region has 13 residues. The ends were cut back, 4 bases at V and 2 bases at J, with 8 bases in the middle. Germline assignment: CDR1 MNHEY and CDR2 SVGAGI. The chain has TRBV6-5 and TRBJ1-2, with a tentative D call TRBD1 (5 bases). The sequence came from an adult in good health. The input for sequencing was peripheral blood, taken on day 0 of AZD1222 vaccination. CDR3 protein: CASSSTENYGYTF. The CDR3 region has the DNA TGTGCCAGCAGTTCGACAGAGAACTATGGCTACACCTTC.